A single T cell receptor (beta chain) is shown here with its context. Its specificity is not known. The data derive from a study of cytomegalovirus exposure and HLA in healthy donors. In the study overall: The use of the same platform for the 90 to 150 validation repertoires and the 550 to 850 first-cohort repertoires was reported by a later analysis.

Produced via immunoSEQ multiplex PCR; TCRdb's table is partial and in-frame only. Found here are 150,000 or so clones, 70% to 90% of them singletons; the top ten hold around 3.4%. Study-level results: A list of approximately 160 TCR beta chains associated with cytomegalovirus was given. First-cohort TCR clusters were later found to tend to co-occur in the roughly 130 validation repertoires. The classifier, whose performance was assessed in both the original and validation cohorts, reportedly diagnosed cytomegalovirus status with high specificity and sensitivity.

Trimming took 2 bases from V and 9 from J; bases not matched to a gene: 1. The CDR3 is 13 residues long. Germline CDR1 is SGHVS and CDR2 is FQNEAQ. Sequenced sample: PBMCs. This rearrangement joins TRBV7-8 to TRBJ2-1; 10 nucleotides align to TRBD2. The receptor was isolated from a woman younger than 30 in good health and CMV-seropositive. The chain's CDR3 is CASSLRLAGEQFF. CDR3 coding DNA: TGTGCCAGCAGCTTAAGACTAGCGGGTGAGCAGTTCTTC.